This T cell receptor (beta chain) was identified during a study of blood T cell repertoires in COVID-19 (dated by TCRdb to the early 2020s). General notes on the study: The collaborator samples originated in the United States, Italy and Spain and spanned the acute and convalescent phases of COVID-19. The material from the prospective study consisted of cDNA or gDNA derived from T cells, B-cell-depleted T cells, or PBMCs. Subjects who had been exposed to COVID-19, were actively infected with it, or had recovered from it provided the deeply sampled blood TCRbeta repertoires that made up the dataset. The repertoires were made available in a free public database intended to serve as a resource for research on the immune response to SARS-CoV-2. The samples were drawn from the first 160 participants of the ongoing ImmuneRACE study and from some 1,300 subjects provided by 6 global collaborators. Nearly every sample came with metadata listing a de-identified subject ID, COVID-19 status, age in years and sex. Where available, HLA class I and class II types were taken from metadata supplied by the sample provider and were not determined by assay-based typing. General findings and caveats noted by the study authors: The quantity of clinical and demographic metadata differed by source and by participant and was supplied without curation.

Participants in the prospective study were enrolled through a virtual design, were aged roughly 18 to 100 years, and lived in approximately 25 United States geographic areas. In the prospective study, cohorts were assigned on the basis of participant-reported clinical history obtained from a screening survey and a study questionnaire. In the prospective study, mobile phlebotomists collected whole blood, serum and a nasopharyngeal or oropharyngeal swab from each participant. Additional blood draws and questionnaires over an approximately two-month period could optionally be provided by prospective study participants. Before DNA extraction, blood samples from the prospective study were shipped at room temperature or frozen. Measured from the cysteine to the phenylalanine, the CDR3 is 14 residues long. Left in the record is the CDR3 DNA by itself, 42 bases read in frame from the first base. According to the germline V gene (reference sequence), CDR1 reads DFQATT and CDR2 reads SNEGSKA. The trim is 3 bases for V and 0 bases for J, with a gap of 12 bases between the germline ends.

TCRbeta CDR3 regions were amplified from genomic DNA using the immunoSEQ Assay, a bias-controlled multiplex PCR. As for how the authors treated the data: Nucleated cell counts per sample were estimated from amplification of reference gene primers within the assay. Sequence reads were collapsed and filtered to measure the absolute abundance of every unique TCRbeta CDR3 rearrangement. Productive Simpson clonality was computed per sample as the square root of Simpson's diversity index over productive rearrangements. The clones in this table, taken by TCRdb from immuneACCESS, are in-frame only. Not every clone is retained; where verified, under half of the shortfall comes from an unresolved V gene, and the cause of the rest is unknown. Clonal size and the V and J genes are those of that table, whereas D and trimming came from the DNA. The sample data list hundreds of thousands of clones, and around 87% of these were observed just once. The ten most abundant clones make up 1.7% of the sample.

Concerning this clone: Its target antigen remains unknown. Base qualities are not at hand, and no much larger clone is one base apart.

The sample taken for sequencing was PBMCs or T cells enriched from blood (not recorded which). Recombination joined TRBV20-1 with TRBJ2-7, with the D gene call left open. This TCR came from a woman younger than 30 with acute COVID-19. Read as DNA, the sequence is TGCAGTGCTAGTGGTCGACGGAGCTCCTACGAGCAGTACTTC. Translated, it gives CSASGRRSSYEQYF.